A single sample is the source of the 27 T cell receptor beta chains below, sequenced in a study of PD-L1 blockade in urothelial cancer. This table comes from immunoSEQ multiplex PCR, and its TCRdb copy is limited to in-frame clones, with some not included. The sample lists about 2,300 clones, around 40% seen once, with roughly 16% in the top ten. This material consisted of tumor tissue, taken before atezolizumab (anti-PD-L1) treatment. All receptors derive from a man aged 55-75 years with urothelial cancer.

There are a few counts of this clone. The chain has TRBV11-3 and TRBJ2-6, with D possibly matching TRBD1 (5 bases). V lost 2 bases and J 1 base, leaving 9 bases between the germline ends. This CDR3 comprises 16 residues. Germline values: CDR1 SGHNT, CDR2 YENEEA. The CDR3 bases are TGTGCCAGCAGCTTAACGCAGGGTTCTGGGGCCAACGTCCTGACTTTC. Its protein is CASSLTQGSGANVLTF.

The chain links TRBV28 to TRBJ1-5; D is perhaps TRBD1 (6 bases). Trimming left V 6 bases short and J 4 bases short, with 22 bases between. Germline V gives CDR1 MDHEN, CDR2 SYDVKM. The CDR3 length is 17 residues. CDR3: CASSSGRGAQGNQPQHF. In DNA, the CDR3 is TGTGCCAGCAGCAGCGGTCGGGGCGCGCAGGGGAATCAGCCCCAGCATTTT.

This clone is judged medium-sized. V is TRBV11-3 and J is TRBJ1-1; D remains unclear. The germline V and J ends were trimmed by 3 bases and 1 base, with 12 bases remaining between them. The germline CDR1 and CDR2 sequences are SGHNT and YENEEA. The length of the CDR3 is 15 residues. CDR3 coding DNA: TGTGCCAGCAGCTTCATTCCGGGAGAGAACACTGAAGCTTTCTTT. This gives the protein CASSFIPGENTEAFF.

The chain carries TRBV9 and TRBJ2-2; D tentatively reads TRBD1 or TRBD2 (5 bases each). Germline V gene data show CDR1 as SGDLS and CDR2 as YYNGEE. The CDR3 sequence is 15 residues long. Trimming pared 0 bases from V and 2 bases from J, leaving 8 bases between. For the CDR3, the DNA is TGTGCCAGCAGCGTAGGAGGGGTTAACACCGGGGAGCTGTTTTTT. Protein sequence: CASSVGGVNTGELFF. Full variable domain (remainder filled in from reference TRBV9 and TRBJ2-2): DSGVTQTPKHLITATGQRVTLRCSPRSGDLSVYWYQQSLDQGLQFLIQYYNGEERAKGNILERFSAQQFPDLHSELNLSSLELGDSALYFCASSVGGVNTGELFFGEGSRLTVL.

The chain links TRBV25-1 to TRBJ1-1, with 7 bases aligning to TRBD1. From germline, CDR1 is MGHDK and CDR2 SYGVNS. V lost 8 bases to trimming and J lost 5 bases; unmatched junction nucleotides: 11. The CDR3 is made up of 14 amino acids. CDR3 loop: CASQGDRAWTEAFF. Written as DNA, the CDR3 is TGTGCCAGCCAAGGTGACAGGGCTTGGACTGAAGCTTTCTTT. Drawing the rest from reference TRBV25-1 and TRBJ1-1, the complete variable domain is EADIYQTPRYLVIGTGKKITLECSQTMGHDKMYWYQQDPGMELHLIHYSYGVNSTEKGDLSSESTVSRIRTEHFPLTLESARPSHTSQYLCASQGDRAWTEAFFGQGTRLTVV.

This clone has a handful of counts. V and J are TRBV6-8 and TRBJ2-5; 7 bases are a match to TRBD1. The V gene's germline CDR1 is MNHGY and CDR2 SAAAGT. CDR3 length: 14 amino acids. Unmatched junction bases numbered 1, after V lost 2 bases and J lost 1 base. DNA of the CDR3: TGTGCCAGCAGTTACGACAGGGTCCAAGAGACCCAGTACTTC. Translation: CASSYDRVQETQYF.

This clone was detected a few times. CDR3 coding DNA: TGTGCCAGCAGTGGCCCCTCGACAGGGAAAGAGACCCAGTACTTC. Its translation: CASSGPSTGKETQYF. J is TRBJ2-5 and V is TRBV6-8; 7 bases fit TRBD1. The junction had 9 bases not matched to a gene; V was cut back by 5 bases and J by 3 bases. This CDR3 contains 15 residues. Per germline, CDR1 MNHGY and CDR2 SAAAGT.

V is TRBV14 and J is TRBJ2-5; unclear D gene. The V and J ends lost 5 bases and 7 bases respectively, with 11 bases between them. The CDR3 length is 12 residues. In germline, CDR1 is SGHDN, CDR2 FVKESK. The CDR3 DNA reads TGTGCCAGCAGCGTGGTAGCTGCGACCCAGTACTTC. Translated: CASSVVAATQYF.

The V and J genes are TRBV28 and TRBJ1-1; 7 bases align to TRBD1. Germline CDR1 reads MDHEN; CDR2 reads SYDVKM. Trimming cost V 6 bases and J 6 bases; bases outside gene matches: 10. The CDR3 is 14 amino acids. DNA of the CDR3: TGTGCCAGCAGCATAACAGGGGCCGGTTCTGAAGCTTTCTTT. It translates to CASSITGAGSEAFF.

The chain joins TRBV16 to TRBJ1-1; unclear D gene. The CDR3 has 15 residues. Germline-derived CDR1 and CDR2 are KGHSY and FQNENV. Trimming removed 4 bases from V and 1 base from J, with 13 bases in between. The CDR3 sequence is CASSLTNTGNTEAFF. The CDR3 region has the DNA TGTGCCAGCAGCCTTACAAACACTGGGAACACTGAAGCTTTCTTT.

V and J are TRBV28 and TRBJ2-7, with a tentative D call TRBD2 (5 bases). CDR3 length equals 12 residues. Trimming removed 3 bases from V and 7 bases from J, with 10 bases in between. CDR1 and CDR2 (germline): MDHEN, SYDVKM. CDR3 sequence (DNA): TGTGCCAGCAGTTTGCTAGCTCGAGAGCAGTACTTC. As protein: CASSLLAREQYF. Full variable domain (remainder filled in from reference TRBV28 and TRBJ2-7): DVKVTQSSRYLVKRTGEKVFLECVQDMDHENMFWYRQDPGLGLRLIYFSYDVKMKEKGDIPEGYSVSREKKERFSLILESASTNQTSMYLCASSLLAREQYFGPGTRLTVT.

The rearrangement links TRBV11-3 to TRBJ2-5; D is uncertain. Trimming cost V 5 bases and J 5 bases, with 15 bases left between them. Germline CDR1 SGHNT, CDR2 YENEEA. This CDR3 comprises 14 residues. The CDR3 sequence: CASSPTWQGETQYF. Here the CDR3 DNA reads TGTGCCAGCAGCCCCACCTGGCAAGGGGAGACCCAGTACTTC.

This rearrangement joins TRBV19 to TRBJ1-2; a possible D gene is TRBD1 (6 bases). V was trimmed by 3 bases and J by 4 bases, leaving 12 bases between them. Germline values: CDR1 LNHDA, CDR2 SQIVND (reference sequence). The CDR3 covers 14 residues. CDR3 sequence reads: CASSMDSRVYGYTF. The CDR3 DNA sequence: TGTGCCAGTAGTATGGACAGTCGGGTCTATGGCTACACCTTC. The whole variable domain, filled in from reference TRBV19 and TRBJ1-2, reads DGGITQSPKYLFRKEGQNVTLSCEQNLNHDAMYWYRQDPGQGLRLIYYSQIVNDFQKGDIAEGYSVSREKKESFPLTVTSAQKNPTAFYLCASSMDSRVYGYTFGSGTRLTVV.

V usage is TRBV9 and J usage is TRBJ1-3, with TRBD1 as a possible D gene (6 bases). V was shortened by 0 bases and J by 3 bases, with 13 bases between the two germline ends. The CDR3 runs 16 residues. Looked up from germline, CDR1 is SGDLS and CDR2 is YYNGEE. The CDR3 nucleotides read TGTGCCAGCAGCGTAGATGGTGGGGGGCTTGGAAACACCATATATTTT. This gives the protein CASSVDGGGLGNTIYF.

By proportion, this clone is medium-sized. The rearrangement joins TRBV6-8 to TRBJ2-7, with a weak D call TRBD2 (5 bases). Germline values: CDR1 MNHGY, CDR2 SAAAGT. The germline V and J ends were trimmed by 6 bases and 6 bases, with 15 bases remaining between them. The CDR3 spans 13 residues. The CDR3 region is CASSEPPLGEQYF. CDR3 DNA sequence: TGTGCCAGCAGCGAACCGCCACTAGGCGAGCAGTACTTC.

The rearrangement uses TRBV25-1 and TRBJ1-2; 7 nucleotides align to TRBD1. CDR3 length: 16 amino acids. The germline gives CDR1 MGHDK, CDR2 SYGVNS. The V and J ends lost 3 bases and 4 bases, in that order; junction bases with no gene match: 11. The CDR3 bases are TGTGCCAGCAGTGAGAACACAGGGGACATACTCTATGGCTACACCTTC. This encodes CASSENTGDILYGYTF.

This clone was detected once. The chain combines TRBV29-1 with TRBJ1-3, with D maybe TRBD1 (5 bases). V lost 4 bases and J 1 base, leaving 8 bases between the germline ends. The CDR3 contains 13 residues. Germline loops: CDR1 SQVTM, CDR2 ANQGSEA. CDR3 region: CSVGGVSGNTIYF. The CDR3 DNA reads as TGCAGCGTTGGGGGGGTATCTGGAAACACCATATATTTT.

The V call is TRBV14, the J call TRBJ1-1, with D perhaps matching TRBD1 (5 bases). The CDR3 length is 15 residues. With 2 bases removed from V and 4 bases from J, the gap between germline ends came to 14 bases. The V gene's germline CDR1 is SGHDN and CDR2 FVKESK. CDR3 bases: TGTGCCAGCAGCCAAATCCGGGGGTCGGGCACTGAAGCTTTCTTT. Translating it yields CASSQIRGSGTEAFF. The variable domain in full, completed from reference TRBV14 and TRBJ1-1, reads EAGVTQFPSHSVIEKGQTVTLRCDPISGHDNLYWYRRVMGKEIKFLLHFVKESKQDESGMPNNRFLAERTGGTYSTLKVQPAELEDSGVYFCASSQIRGSGTEAFFGQGTRLTVV.

This clone qualifies as medium-sized (0.01 to 0.1%). In DNA, the CDR3 is TGTGCCAGCAGCTTAGTACTACCGACCACTGAAGCTTTCTTT. Translated, it gives CASSLVLPTTEAFF. The chain is built from TRBV11-3 and TRBJ1-1, with D hard to call. Trimming removed 1 base from V and 4 bases from J, with 10 bases in between. The germline V gene has CDR1 SGHNT and CDR2 YENEEA. The CDR3 is 14 amino acids.

The gene calls are TRBV2 and TRBJ1-1, with D possibly being TRBD1 (6 bases). Germline loops: CDR1 SNHLY, CDR2 FYNNEI. The V end was cut by 7 bases, the J end by 7 bases, with 16 bases between. This CDR3 region has 13 residues. The CDR3 sequence: CASMGDRSLEAFF. Here the CDR3 DNA reads TGTGCCAGCATGGGCGACAGGAGTCTTGAAGCTTTCTTT.

The V gene is TRBV14, the J gene TRBJ2-3; perhaps D is TRBD1 or TRBD2 (6 bases each). There are 20 residues in the CDR3. Looked up from germline, CDR1 is SGHDN and CDR2 is FVKESK. With 7 bases removed from V and 3 bases from J, the gap between germline ends came to 32 bases. The CDR3 region is CASTPICRERGVVVTDTQYF. The CDR3 DNA follows: TGTGCCAGCACCCCGATCTGCCGGGAGAGGGGGGTGGTGGTAACAGATACGCAGTATTTT.

This clone was observed a handful of times. The J gene is TRBJ1-5, the V gene TRBV18, with D unclear. This CDR3 has 13 amino acids. Germline lookup yields CDR1 KGHSH and CDR2 LQKENI. V lost 2 bases and J 4 bases, leaving 6 bases between the germline ends. The CDR3 DNA reads TGTGCCAGCTCACCAACAGAGAATCAGCCCCAGCATTTT. It is translated as CASSPTENQPQHF.

This CDR3 is CASSFDVLREQYF. In DNA form, the CDR3 reads TGTGCCAGCAGTTTCGACGTACTACGAGAGCAGTACTTC. The V call is TRBV28, the J call TRBJ2-7; D is uncertain. V was pared by 3 bases and J by 7 bases, with 13 bases between. Germline CDR1 reads MDHEN; CDR2 reads SYDVKM. The CDR3 covers 13 residues.

The chain joins TRBV18 to TRBJ1-4; D gene uncertain. The germline V gene has CDR1 KGHSH and CDR2 LQKENI. The germline V and J ends were trimmed by 3 bases and 0 bases, with 11 bases remaining between them. CDR3 length: 16 residues. The chain's CDR3 is CASSPPWGATNEKLFF. In DNA, the CDR3 is TGTGCCAGCTCACCCCCCTGGGGTGCAACTAATGAAAAACTGTTTTTT.

This clone came up a few times. The chain couples TRBV23-1 to TRBJ1-3; 10 bases are a match to TRBD1. Being an ORF, TRBV23-1 has a function that is uncertain. This CDR3 comprises 17 residues. Trimming cost V 6 bases and J 2 bases; bases outside gene matches: 10. The DNA for the CDR3 is TGCGCCAGCAGCCTTTCCCCGGGACAGGGGCCTGGAAACACCATATATTTT. Translated, it gives CASSLSPGQGPGNTIYF.

The genes are TRBV29-1 and TRBJ1-2; D remains ambiguous. The CDR3 is 13 residues long. Per the germline V gene, CDR1 is SQVTM and CDR2 is ANQGSEA. V was clipped by 4 bases and J by 6 bases, with 15 bases between them. In DNA, the CDR3 is TGCAGCGTTGGGGAGGAGTTTACGAATGGCTACACCTTC. Translated, it gives CSVGEEFTNGYTF.

This clone is judged hyperexpanded. The V and J genes are TRBV11-3 and TRBJ2-3; TRBD2 matches at 10 bases. V was clipped by 6 bases and J by 2 bases; unmatched bases: 11. The CDR3 spans 17 residues. The V gene's germline CDR1 is SGHNT and CDR2 YENEEA. CDR3 residues: CASSYLKRGGDTDTQYF. The CDR3 DNA follows: TGTGCCAGCAGTTACCTAAAGCGGGGGGGAGACACAGATACGCAGTATTTT. The whole variable domain, filled in from reference TRBV11-3 and TRBJ2-3, reads EAGVVQSPRYKIIEKKQPVAFWCNPISGHNTLYWYLQNLGQGPELLIRYENEEAVDDSQLPKDRFSAERLKGVDSTLKIQPAELGDSAVYLCASSYLKRGGDTDTQYFGPGTRLTVL.